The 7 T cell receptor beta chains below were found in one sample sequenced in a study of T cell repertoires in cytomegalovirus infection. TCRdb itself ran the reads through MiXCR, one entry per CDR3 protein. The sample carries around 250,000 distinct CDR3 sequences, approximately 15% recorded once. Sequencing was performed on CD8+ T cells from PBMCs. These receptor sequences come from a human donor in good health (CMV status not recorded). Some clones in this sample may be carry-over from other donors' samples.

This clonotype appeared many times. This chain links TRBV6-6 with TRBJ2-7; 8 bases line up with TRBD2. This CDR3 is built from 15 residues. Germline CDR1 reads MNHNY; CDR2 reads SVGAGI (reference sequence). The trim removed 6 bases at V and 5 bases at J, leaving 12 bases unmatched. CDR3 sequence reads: CASSRPGGGIDEQYF. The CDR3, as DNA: TGTGCCAGCAGCCGACCTGGCGGGGGGATAGACGAGCAGTACTTC.

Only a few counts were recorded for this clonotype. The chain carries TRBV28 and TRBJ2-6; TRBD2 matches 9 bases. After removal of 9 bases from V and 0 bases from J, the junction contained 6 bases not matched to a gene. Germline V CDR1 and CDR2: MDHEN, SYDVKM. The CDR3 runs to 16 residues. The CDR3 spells CASLAGATSGANVLTF. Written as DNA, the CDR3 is TGTGCCAGTTTAGCGGGGGCCACCTCTGGGGCCAACGTCCTGACTTTC.

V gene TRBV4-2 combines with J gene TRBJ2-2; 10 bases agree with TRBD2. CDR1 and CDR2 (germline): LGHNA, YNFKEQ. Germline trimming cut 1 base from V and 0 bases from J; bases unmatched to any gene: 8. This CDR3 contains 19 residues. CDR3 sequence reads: CASSQAPSGGFPNTGELFF. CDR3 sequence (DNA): TGTGCCAGCAGCCAAGCGCCTAGCGGGGGTTTTCCGAACACCGGGGAGCTGTTTTTT.

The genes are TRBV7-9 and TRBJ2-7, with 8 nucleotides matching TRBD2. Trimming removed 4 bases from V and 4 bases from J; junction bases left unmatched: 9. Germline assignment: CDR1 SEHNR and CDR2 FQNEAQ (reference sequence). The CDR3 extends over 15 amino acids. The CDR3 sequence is CASSSRGAGVYEQYF. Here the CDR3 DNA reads TGTGCCAGCAGCTCGAGGGGAGCGGGGGTGTACGAGCAGTACTTC. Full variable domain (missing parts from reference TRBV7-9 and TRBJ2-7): DTGVSQNPRHKITKRGQNVTFRCDPISEHNRLYWYRQTLGQGPEFLTYFQNEAQLEKSRLLSDRFSAERPKGSFSTLEIQRTEQGDSAMYLCASSSRGAGVYEQYFGPGTRLTVT.

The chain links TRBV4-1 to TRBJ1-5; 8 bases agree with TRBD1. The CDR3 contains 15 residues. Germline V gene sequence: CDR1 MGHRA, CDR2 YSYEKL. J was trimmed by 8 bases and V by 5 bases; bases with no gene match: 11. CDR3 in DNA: TGCGCCAGCAGCTCGCGACCGGACAGGGTCGAGCCCCAGCATTTT. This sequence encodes CASSSRPDRVEPQHF.

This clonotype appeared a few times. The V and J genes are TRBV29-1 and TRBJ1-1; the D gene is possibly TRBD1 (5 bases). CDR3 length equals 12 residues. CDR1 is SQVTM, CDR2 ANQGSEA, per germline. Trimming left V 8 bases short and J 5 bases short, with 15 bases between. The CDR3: CSTRDGGTEAFF. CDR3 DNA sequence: TGCAGCACGAGAGACGGGGGGACTGAAGCTTTCTTT.

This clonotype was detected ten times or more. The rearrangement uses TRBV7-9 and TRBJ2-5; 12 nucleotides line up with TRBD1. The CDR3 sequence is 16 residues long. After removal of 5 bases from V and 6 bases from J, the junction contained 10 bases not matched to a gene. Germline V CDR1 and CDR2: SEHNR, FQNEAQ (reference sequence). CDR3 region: CASSLKGQGAVKTQYF. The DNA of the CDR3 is TGTGCCAGCAGCCTCAAGGGACAGGGGGCTGTGAAGACCCAGTACTTC.